Presented here are 24 T cell receptor beta chains from one specimen sequenced in a study of regulatory T cells in long-lasting Graves disease (dated by TCRdb to 2020 to 2023). This specimen's time point label, per the study, means: persistent/refractory GD, antithyroid drugs over 5 years with positive TRAb. For both TCR sequencing and RNA sequencing, RNA was extracted from PBMCs in TRIzol. Libraries were prepared through multiplex PCR. The data were produced on an Illumina HiSeq 4000. To build TCR beta libraries, CDR3 regions were amplified by Arm-PCR using iRepertoire HTBI primers. TCRdb itself trimmed the public reads at Q25 with fastp, ran MiXCR and retained productive beta chains. Rows are combined by CDR3 protein, so each entry shows the most common genes and DNA. The sample data list about 660,000 distinct CDR3 sequences, and 30% of these were observed just once. Of the sample, around 42% falls within the top ten clones.

The material sequenced was peripheral blood mononuclear cells (PBMCs), taken when the disease was refractory, from a patient treated with antithyroid drugs. The source is a female donor with Graves disease.

The table lists this clonotype with a few counts. The V gene is TRBV6-1, the J gene TRBJ1-1; 7 bases map to TRBD1. The CDR3 length is 12 residues. Germline CDR1 reads MNHNS; CDR2 reads SASEGT. The trim removed 6 bases at V and 6 bases at J, leaving 4 bases unmatched. The DNA for the CDR3 is TGTGCCAGCAGCAAAACAGGGGCTGAAGCTTTCTTT. Translation: CASSKTGAEAFF.

The chain has TRBV10-3 and TRBJ1-1; 9 nucleotides align to TRBD1. The germline V gene has CDR1 ENHRY and CDR2 SYGVKD. V shed 6 bases and J 0 bases; nucleotides not matched to a gene: 2. The CDR3 extends over 14 amino acids. The CDR3 here is CAISGQGMNTEAFF. The DNA of the CDR3 is TGTGCCATCAGCGGACAGGGGATGAACACTGAAGCTTTCTTT.

In this sample, this clonotype turned up a few times. The rearrangement links TRBV15 to TRBJ2-7; 7 bases are a match to TRBD2. The CDR3 loop spans 15 amino acids. J lost 6 bases, V lost 0 bases, and 8 bases had no gene match. The germline CDR1 and CDR2 sequences are LNHNV and YYDKDF (reference sequence). The CDR3 sequence is CATSRERGGEVEQYF. CDR3 bases: TGTGCCACCAGCAGAGAACGGGGAGGGGAGGTCGAGCAGTACTTC.

V is TRBV5-1 and J is TRBJ2-2, with TRBD1 identical over 8 bases. Germline values: CDR1 SGHRS, CDR2 YFSETQ. V shed 4 bases and J 6 bases; nucleotides not matched to a gene: 14. This CDR3 has 17 residues. The CDR3 DNA reads TGCGCCAGCAGCGCGAACAGGGGGAACGTCAGGGCCGGGGAGCTGTTTTTT. Amino acids: CASSANRGNVRAGELFF.

This clonotype was counted at least ten times. The V gene is TRBV6-1, the J gene TRBJ1-2, with TRBD1 as a possible D gene (5 bases). The V gene lost 3 bases and the J gene lost 4 bases, with 12 bases spanning the gap. Germline assignment: CDR1 MNHNS and CDR2 SASEGT. CDR3 size: 14 residues. The DNA for the CDR3 is TGTGCCAGCAGTGAGCCAGGCGGGGGCTATGGCTACACCTTC. As protein: CASSEPGGGYGYTF.

This clonotype was seen a few times. The chain links TRBV12-3 or TRBV12-4 to TRBJ1-1, with a tentative D call TRBD1 (5 bases). The CDR3 runs 12 residues. Trimming removed 5 bases at V and 11 bases at J, with 15 bases between. The CDR3 here is CASSRQGIEAFF. As DNA, the CDR3 is TGTGCCAGCAGTCGTCAGGGAATTGAGGCTTTCTTT.

This clonotype was seen at least ten times. The CDR3 spells CAWTPRMDQPQHF. In DNA, the CDR3 is TGTGCCTGGACCCCCAGGATGGACCAGCCCCAGCATTTT. V usage is TRBV30 and J usage is TRBJ1-5; D is unclear. Germline-derived CDR1 and CDR2 are GTSNPN and SVGIG (reference sequence). Trimming took 4 bases from V and 7 from J, leaving 14 bases between them. The CDR3 is 13 residues long.

The chain employs TRBV28 and TRBJ2-2; 7 bases line up with TRBD1. This CDR3 is built from 16 residues. Germline V lookup: CDR1 MDHEN, CDR2 SYDVKM. V was clipped by 7 bases and J by 2 bases; unmatched bases: 10. The CDR3 region has the DNA TGTGCCAGCAACATTCAGGGACAGCCTAACACCGGGGAGCTGTTTTTT. Translation: CASNIQGQPNTGELFF.

The V and J genes are TRBV5-5 and TRBJ1-5; D remains ambiguous. The CDR3 extends over 15 amino acids. V lost 3 bases and J 0 bases, leaving 10 bases between the germline ends. Germline loops: CDR1 SGHKS, CDR2 YYEKEE (reference sequence). Written as DNA, the CDR3 is TGTGCCAGCAGCTCCGAACCTCATAGCAATCAGCCCCAGCATTTT. This gives the protein CASSSEPHSNQPQHF.

The chain employs TRBV28 and TRBJ1-1; tentative D call: TRBD1 (6 bases). The CDR3 runs 20 residues. Germline CDR1 and CDR2: MDHEN and SYDVKM. Between the trimmed V and J ends, which lost 2 bases and 1 base, there was a span of 26 bases. This CDR3 is CASSLSWGARTQGGNTEAFF. The CDR3 DNA is TGTGCCAGCAGTTTAAGCTGGGGGGCCCGGACACAAGGAGGGAACACTGAAGCTTTCTTT.

This clonotype was counted at least ten times. The rearrangement joins TRBV6-2 or TRBV6-3 to TRBJ1-1; possibly TRBD1 for D (5 bases). Trimming took off 2 bases at V and 1 base at J, with 17 bases between the two ends. Germline CDR1 MNHEY, CDR2 SVGEGT. This CDR3 spans 17 amino acids. DNA of the CDR3: TGTGCCAGCAGTTACGTGGGGCAGACCCTAAGGAACACTGAAGCTTTCTTT. Protein sequence: CASSYVGQTLRNTEAFF.

The genes are TRBV12-3 or TRBV12-4 and TRBJ1-1; 7 bases map to TRBD1. V gave up 6 bases and J gave up 4 bases; unmatched junction bases: 11. The CDR3 is 15 amino acids. The CDR3 sequence: CASSQGKGALTEAFF. The CDR3 nucleotides are TGTGCCAGCAGCCAAGGGAAGGGGGCTCTCACTGAAGCTTTCTTT.

In this sample, this clonotype turned up many times. The chain carries TRBV6-1 and TRBJ1-1; D not certain. The CDR3 spans 19 residues. The germline CDR1 and CDR2 sequences are MNHNS and SASEGT. The germline V and J ends were trimmed by 6 bases and 0 bases, with 26 bases remaining between them. CDR3 DNA sequence: TGTGCCAGCAGGGGGAGGGTGGAGAAGTTACTCCTCATGAACACTGAAGCTTTCTTT. Translated, it gives CASRGRVEKLLLMNTEAFF.

This clonotype was seen at least ten times. V usage is TRBV2 and J usage is TRBJ1-2; D may be TRBD1 (5 bases). The CDR3 is made up of 15 amino acids. Germline values: CDR1 SNHLY, CDR2 FYNNEI. V gave up 1 base and J gave up 4 bases, with 13 bases separating them. CDR3 in amino acids: CASSEEFGGSYGYTF. CDR3 in DNA: TGTGCCAGCAGTGAAGAATTTGGGGGATCCTATGGCTACACCTTC.

This clonotype was seen many times. This rearrangement joins TRBV2 to TRBJ2-2; 13 bases map to TRBD2. V lost 6 bases to trimming and J lost 10 bases; unmatched junction nucleotides: 5. This CDR3 is built from 14 residues. CDR1 is SNHLY, CDR2 FYNNEI, per germline. CDR3 sequence: CASRITSGREELFF. In DNA form, the CDR3 reads TGTGCCAGCAGGATTACTAGCGGGAGGGAGGAGCTGTTTTTT.

This chain joins TRBV18 and TRBJ2-7; tentatively, D is TRBD2 (5 bases). V was trimmed by 3 bases and J by 8 bases, leaving 17 bases between them. Germline lookup yields CDR1 KGHSH and CDR2 LQKENI. This CDR3 region has 14 residues. This chain's CDR3 is CASSPVDSEGQQYF. Here the CDR3 DNA reads TGTGCCAGCTCACCGGTGGACTCAGAGGGCCAGCAGTACTTC.

This clonotype was picked up a small number of times. This sequence joins TRBV13 and TRBJ2-2; D possibly corresponds to TRBD1 (6 bases). The CDR3 runs 15 residues. Trimming left V 6 bases short and J 5 bases short, with 16 bases between. CDR1 is PRHDT and CDR2 is FYEKMQ in the germline V gene (reference sequence). Here the CDR3 DNA reads TGTGCCAGCAGTCACAGGGTCCGGGGAACCGGGGAGCTGTTTTTT. This encodes CASSHRVRGTGELFF.

The rearrangement joins TRBV19 to TRBJ1-1; D is perhaps TRBD1 (5 bases). There are 15 residues in the CDR3. The germline CDR1 and CDR2 sequences are LNHDA and SQIVND (reference sequence). V shed 2 bases and J shed 1 base, with 11 bases lying between them. This chain's CDR3 is CASSILTAGNTEAFF. In DNA form, the CDR3 reads TGTGCCAGTAGTATATTGACAGCGGGGAACACTGAAGCTTTCTTT.

The chain joins TRBV24-1 to TRBJ1-5; no reliable D call. The V and J ends lost 8 bases and 0 bases respectively, with 7 bases between them. Germline V lookup: CDR1 KGHDR, CDR2 SFDVKD. CDR3 length: 13 residues. Written as DNA, the CDR3 is TGTGCCACCACTGAAGGTAGCAATCAGCCCCAGCATTTT. Its translation is CATTEGSNQPQHF.

The V gene is TRBV20-1, the J gene TRBJ2-7, with 7 bases identical to TRBD2. Germline V gene data show CDR1 as DFQATT and CDR2 as SNEGSKA (reference sequence). The CDR3 runs to 16 residues. J lost 2 bases, V lost 0 bases, and 10 bases had no gene match. Here the CDR3 reads CSARDNFGTTAYEQYF. CDR3 nucleotides: TGCAGTGCTAGAGATAATTTTGGGACTACCGCCTACGAGCAGTACTTC.

Regarding this clonotype: This could be a read error, since a much larger clone is one nucleotide away. This rearrangement joins TRBV12-3 or TRBV12-4 to TRBJ2-7, with 8 bases matching TRBD1. The CDR3 runs 14 residues. V trimming: 3 bases; J trimming: 8 bases; junction bases outside the gene matches: 9. Written as DNA, the CDR3 is TGTGCCAGCAGTTTTGGGACAGGCCCCAACAAGCAGTACTTC. This encodes CASSFGTGPNKQYF.

The rearrangement joins TRBV27 to TRBJ2-5, with 11 nucleotides matching TRBD2. The CDR3 runs 14 residues. With 8 bases clipped from V and 2 bases from J, the junction kept 4 bases outside the gene matches. Germline CDR1 reads MNHEY; CDR2 reads SMNVEV (reference sequence). The CDR3 loop is CASGRLAGQETQYF. The CDR3 nucleotides read TGTGCCAGCGGTCGACTAGCGGGACAAGAGACCCAGTACTTC.

The rearrangement joins TRBV20-1 to TRBJ2-3, with D perhaps matching TRBD2 (6 bases). CDR3 size: 16 residues. The germline V gene encodes CDR1 DFQATT and CDR2 SNEGSKA (reference sequence). V gave up 3 bases and J gave up 3 bases, with 19 bases separating them. The CDR3 protein is CSARATGGLRTDTQYF. The CDR3 DNA reads as TGCAGTGCTAGGGCCACCGGGGGACTTCGAACAGATACGCAGTATTTT.

This sequence joins TRBV5-1 and TRBJ2-5; no reliable D call. Germline V lookup: CDR1 SGHRS, CDR2 YFSETQ. The CDR3 spans 14 residues. The ends were cut back, 0 bases at V and 5 bases at J, with 11 bases in the middle. This CDR3 reads CASSLVPYMETQYF. The CDR3, as DNA: TGCGCCAGCAGCTTGGTGCCATATATGGAGACCCAGTACTTC.